The present T cell receptor beta chain was sequenced within a study of blood T cells in healthy people across ages. Then a second PCR, running about 6 to 12 cycles, was carried out with a sample-barcoded 5' primer and a J-beta primer mix. TCRdb reanalysed the 5' RACE reads using MiXCR and keeps one entry per CDR3 protein. The data show around 1.5 million distinct CDR3 sequences, with 30% to 35% seen just once and approximately 11% held by the top ten. The sequence derives from a woman aged 25 to 39 in good health. The sequencing sample was made of blood.

CDR3 coding DNA: TGTGCCAGCAGCCCTTGGGGACGGGGAAATTCACCCCTCCACTTT. This sequence encodes CASSPWGRGNSPLHF. The gene calls are TRBV3-1 and TRBJ1-6, with D tentatively TRBD1 (5 bases). Per germline, CDR1 LGHDT and CDR2 YNNKEL (reference sequence). CDR3 length: 15 residues. Trimming removed 4 bases at V and 7 bases at J, with 14 bases between. The full variable domain, its missing parts supplied by reference TRBV3-1 and TRBJ1-6, is DTAVSQTPKYLVTQMGNDKSIKCEQNLGHDTMYWYKQDSKKFLKIMFSYNNKELIINETVPNRFSPKSPDKAHLNLHINSLELGDSAVYFCASSPWGRGNSPLHFGNGTRLTVT.